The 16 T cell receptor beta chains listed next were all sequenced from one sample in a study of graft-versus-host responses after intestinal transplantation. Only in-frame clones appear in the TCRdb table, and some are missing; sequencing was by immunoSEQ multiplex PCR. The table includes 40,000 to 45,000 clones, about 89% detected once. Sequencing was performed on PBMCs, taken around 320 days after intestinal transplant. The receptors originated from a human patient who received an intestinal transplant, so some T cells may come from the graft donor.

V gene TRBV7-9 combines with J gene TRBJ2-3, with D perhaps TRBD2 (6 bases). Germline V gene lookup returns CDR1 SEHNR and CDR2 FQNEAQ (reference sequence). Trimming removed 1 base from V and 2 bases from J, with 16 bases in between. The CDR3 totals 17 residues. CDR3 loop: CASSLGVTRDPTDTQYF. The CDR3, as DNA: TGTGCCAGCAGCTTAGGGGTTACGCGGGACCCCACAGATACGCAGTATTTT. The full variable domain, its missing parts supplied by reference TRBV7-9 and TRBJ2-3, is DTGVSQNPRHKITKRGQNVTFRCDPISEHNRLYWYRQTLGQGPEFLTYFQNEAQLEKSRLLSDRFSAERPKGSFSTLEIQRTEQGDSAMYLCASSLGVTRDPTDTQYFGPGTRLTVL.

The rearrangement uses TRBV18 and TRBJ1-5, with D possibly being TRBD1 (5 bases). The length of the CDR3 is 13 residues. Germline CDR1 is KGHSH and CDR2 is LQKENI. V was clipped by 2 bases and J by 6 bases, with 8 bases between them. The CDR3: CASSPGGGQPQHF. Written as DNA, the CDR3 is TGTGCCAGCTCACCAGGGGGGGGTCAGCCCCAGCATTTT.

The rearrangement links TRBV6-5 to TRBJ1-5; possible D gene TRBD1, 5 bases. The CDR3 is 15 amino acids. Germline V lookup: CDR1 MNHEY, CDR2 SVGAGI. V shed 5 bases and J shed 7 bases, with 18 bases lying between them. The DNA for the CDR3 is TGTGCCAGCAGTGGGGACCGTAGCGTCCTACAGCCCCAGCATTTT. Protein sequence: CASSGDRSVLQPQHF.

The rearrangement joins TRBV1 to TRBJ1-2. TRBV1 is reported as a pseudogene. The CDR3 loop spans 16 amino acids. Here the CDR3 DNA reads TGCACCAGCAGCCAAGATGGGAAGAACAAAGAATATGGCTACACCTTC. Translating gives CTSSQDGKNKEYGYTF.

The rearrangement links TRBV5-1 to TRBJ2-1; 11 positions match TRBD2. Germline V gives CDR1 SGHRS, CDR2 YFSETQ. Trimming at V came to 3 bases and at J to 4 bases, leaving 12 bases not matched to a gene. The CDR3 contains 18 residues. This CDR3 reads CASSWWKRLAGHYNEQFF. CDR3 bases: TGCGCCAGCAGCTGGTGGAAGAGACTAGCGGGGCATTACAATGAGCAGTTCTTC.

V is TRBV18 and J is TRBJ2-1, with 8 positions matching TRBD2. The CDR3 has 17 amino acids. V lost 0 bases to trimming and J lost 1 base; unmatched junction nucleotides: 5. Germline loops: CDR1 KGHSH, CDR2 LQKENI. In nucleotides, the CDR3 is TGTGCCAGCTCACCACCGCTGCGGGAGGCTTCCTACAATGAGCAGTTCTTC. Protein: CASSPPLREASYNEQFF.

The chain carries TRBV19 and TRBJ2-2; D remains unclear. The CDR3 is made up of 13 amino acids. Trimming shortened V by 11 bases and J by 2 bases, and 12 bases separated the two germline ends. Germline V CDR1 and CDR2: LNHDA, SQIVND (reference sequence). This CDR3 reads CALGDDNTGELFF. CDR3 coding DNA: TGTGCCCTGGGCGACGATAACACCGGGGAGCTGTTTTTT.

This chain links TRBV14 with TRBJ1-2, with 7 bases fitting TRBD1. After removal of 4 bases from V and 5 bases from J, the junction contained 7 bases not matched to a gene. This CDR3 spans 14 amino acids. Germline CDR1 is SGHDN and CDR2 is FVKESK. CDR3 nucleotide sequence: TGTGCCAGCAGCCCCAGACAGGGCCCTTATGGCTACACCTTC. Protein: CASSPRQGPYGYTF.

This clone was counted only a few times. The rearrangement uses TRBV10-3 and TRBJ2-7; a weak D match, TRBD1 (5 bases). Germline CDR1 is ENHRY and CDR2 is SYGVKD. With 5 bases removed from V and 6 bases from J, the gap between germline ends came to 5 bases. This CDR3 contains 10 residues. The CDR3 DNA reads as TGTGCCATCAGTACAGGCGAGCAGTACTTC. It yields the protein CAISTGEQYF.

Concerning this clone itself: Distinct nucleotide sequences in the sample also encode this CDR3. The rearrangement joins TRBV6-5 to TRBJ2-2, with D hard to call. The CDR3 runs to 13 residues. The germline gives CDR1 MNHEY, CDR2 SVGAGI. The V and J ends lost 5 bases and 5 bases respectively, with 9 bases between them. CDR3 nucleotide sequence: TGTGCCAGCAGTCCCTCGTCGACCGGGGAGCTGTTTTTT. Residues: CASSPSSTGELFF.

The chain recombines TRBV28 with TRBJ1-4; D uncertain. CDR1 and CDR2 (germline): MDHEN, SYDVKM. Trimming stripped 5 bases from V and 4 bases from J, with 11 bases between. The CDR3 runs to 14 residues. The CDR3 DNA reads TGTGCCAGCAGTAAACGACGGGTTAATGAAAAACTGTTTTTT. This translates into CASSKRRVNEKLFF. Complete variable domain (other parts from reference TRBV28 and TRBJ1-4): DVKVTQSSRYLVKRTGEKVFLECVQDMDHENMFWYRQDPGLGLRLIYFSYDVKMKEKGDIPEGYSVSREKKERFSLILESASTNQTSMYLCASSKRRVNEKLFFGSGTQLSVL.

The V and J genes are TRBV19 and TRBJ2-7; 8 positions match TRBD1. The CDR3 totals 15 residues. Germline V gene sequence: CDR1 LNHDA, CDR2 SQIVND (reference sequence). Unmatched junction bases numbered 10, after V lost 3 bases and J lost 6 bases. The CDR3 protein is CASSMRRGQGFEQYF. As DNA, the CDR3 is TGTGCCAGTAGTATGCGACGAGGACAGGGTTTCGAGCAGTACTTC.

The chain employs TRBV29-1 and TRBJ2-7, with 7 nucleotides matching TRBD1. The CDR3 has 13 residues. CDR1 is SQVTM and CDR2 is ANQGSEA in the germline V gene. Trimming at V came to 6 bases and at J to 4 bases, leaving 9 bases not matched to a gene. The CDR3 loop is CSVGTETLYEQYF. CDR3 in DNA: TGCAGCGTCGGGACAGAAACACTATACGAGCAGTACTTC.

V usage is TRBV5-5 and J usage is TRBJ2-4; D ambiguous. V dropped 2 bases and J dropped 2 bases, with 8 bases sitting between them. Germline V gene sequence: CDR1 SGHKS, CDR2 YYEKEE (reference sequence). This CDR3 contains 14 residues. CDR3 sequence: CASSLVVSKNIQYF. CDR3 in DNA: TGTGCCAGCAGCTTAGTCGTCTCCAAAAACATTCAGTACTTC.

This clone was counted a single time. CDR3: CASSQEGGGTHNEQFF. The CDR3 coding sequence is TGCGCCAGCAGCCAAGAGGGGGGGGGTACCCACAATGAGCAGTTCTTC. The V gene is TRBV4-1, the J gene TRBJ2-1, with TRBD2 matching over 7 bases. The V segment lost 0 bases and the J segment 5 bases; nucleotides outside the gene matches: 7. Germline CDR1 MGHRA, CDR2 YSYEKL. The CDR3 has 16 amino acids.

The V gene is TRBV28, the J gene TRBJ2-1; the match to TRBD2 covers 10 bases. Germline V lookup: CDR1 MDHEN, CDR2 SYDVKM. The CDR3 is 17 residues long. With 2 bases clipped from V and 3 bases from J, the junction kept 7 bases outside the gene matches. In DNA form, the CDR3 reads TGTGCCAGCAGTTTAGCCCTGACTAGCGGGTTCTACAATGAGCAGTTCTTC. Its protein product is CASSLALTSGFYNEQFF.